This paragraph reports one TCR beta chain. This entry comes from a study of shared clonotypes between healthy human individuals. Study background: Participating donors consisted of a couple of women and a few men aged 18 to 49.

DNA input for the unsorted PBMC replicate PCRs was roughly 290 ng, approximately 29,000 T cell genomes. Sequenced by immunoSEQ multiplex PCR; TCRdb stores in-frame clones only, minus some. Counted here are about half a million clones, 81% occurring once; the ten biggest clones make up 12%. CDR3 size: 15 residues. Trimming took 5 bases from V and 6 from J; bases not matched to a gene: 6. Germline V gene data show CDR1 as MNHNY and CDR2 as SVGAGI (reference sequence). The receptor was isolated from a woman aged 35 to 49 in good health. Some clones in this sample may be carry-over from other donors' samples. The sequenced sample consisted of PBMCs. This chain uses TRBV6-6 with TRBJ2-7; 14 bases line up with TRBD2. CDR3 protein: CASSQTSGRAAEQYF. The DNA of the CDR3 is TGTGCCAGCAGTCAGACTAGCGGGAGGGCCGCCGAGCAGTACTTC.